This TCR beta chain is drawn from a study of T cells in localized non-small cell lung cancer. Findings and caveats of the study: Multi-region tumor sequencing was not done, so intratumor heterogeneity could not be excluded. Longer overall survival was linked to higher blood T cell density. There were a median around 57 of the top 100 tumor clones appearing in adjacent lung.

Trimming removed 2 bases at V and 0 bases at J, with 8 bases between. Germline V gene sequence: CDR1 MNHNY, CDR2 SVGAGI (reference sequence). The CDR3 runs to 15 residues. About this clone: The antigen is not known.

The method was immunoSEQ multiplex PCR; TCRdb's version includes in-frame clones alone and lacks a portion of them. The sample carries around 26,000 clones, 90% recorded once. The specimen comprised peripheral blood, sampled before any cancer treatment. This sequence originates from a woman between 35 and 75 years old with stage I lung adenocarcinoma. The chain is built from TRBV6-6 and TRBJ2-1, with D perhaps matching TRBD2 (5 bases). Here the CDR3 reads CASSYEGSSYNEQFF. The CDR3 DNA reads as TGTGCCAGCAGTTACGAGGGTAGCTCCTACAATGAGCAGTTCTTC.